Shown below are 22 T cell receptor beta chains from a single sample sequenced in a study of post-analysis software for immune sequencing data (dated by TCRdb to the mid-2010s). These receptors have no identified antigens. General study outcomes and caveats: Significantly higher frequencies in patients than in controls were found for roughly 5 TRBV segments, including TRBV5-6, TRBV5-1 and TRBV20-1.

Libraries were built with PCR. Data came from an Illumina HiSeq 2500. To reduce PCR and sequencing biases, unique molecular identifiers were built into the TCR beta cDNA libraries. The public sequencing data were trimmed at Q25 with fastp and processed into clonotypes with MiXCR by TCRdb, which kept only in-frame beta chains. Every entry covers one CDR3 protein and lists the most common genes and DNA from its rows. The sample table records roughly 670,000 distinct CDR3 sequences; about 60% of these occur just once. The ten largest clonotypes hold 11% of the sample. The sequencing input was blood. All receptors come from a girl aged 2 to 9 with multiple sclerosis.

This chain connects TRBV9 to TRBJ2-7, with 9 bases identical to TRBD1. The germline gives CDR1 SGDLS, CDR2 YYNGEE. This CDR3 contains 15 residues. Trimming took 0 bases from V and 1 from J; bases not matched to a gene: 2. The CDR3 DNA reads TGTGCCAGCAGCGTAGACGGGACAGGGTCCTACGAGCAGTACTTC. It encodes CASSVDGTGSYEQYF.

The rearrangement uses TRBV12-3 or TRBV12-4 and TRBJ2-5, with TRBD2 identical over 8 bases. The V segment lost 7 bases and the J segment 5 bases; nucleotides outside the gene matches: 12. CDR3 size: 15 residues. In nucleotides, the CDR3 is TGTGCCAGCACCGATTCGTTAGCGGGGTGGGAGACCCAGTACTTC. This translates into CASTDSLAGWETQYF.

The chain joins TRBV7-9 to TRBJ2-3; perhaps TRBD2 as D (5 bases). CDR1 is SEHNR and CDR2 is FQNEAQ in the germline V gene (reference sequence). The CDR3 sequence is 14 residues long. Trimming took off 2 bases at V and 5 bases at J, with 11 bases between the two ends. The CDR3 sequence is CASSLMGAIDTQYF. CDR3 coding DNA: TGTGCCAGCAGCTTAATGGGAGCTATAGATACGCAGTATTTT.

The V call is TRBV7-9, the J call TRBJ2-1; 8 nucleotides agree with TRBD2. The J segment lost 4 bases and the V segment lost 5 bases, leaving 10 bases of the junction unmatched. The CDR3 consists of 16 residues. Germline CDR1 SEHNR, CDR2 FQNEAQ (reference sequence). Here the CDR3 reads CASSPPGTSLYNEQFF. CDR3 DNA: TGTGCCAGCAGCCCCCCCGGGACTAGTCTGTACAATGAGCAGTTCTTC.

This clonotype came up a few times. The V call is TRBV30, the J call TRBJ2-3, with D possibly called TRBD1 or TRBD2 (5 bases each). Deletions cut 0 bases from V and 4 bases from J, with 11 bases between. Germline V gene data show CDR1 as GTSNPN and CDR2 as SVGIG (reference sequence). The CDR3 contains 14 residues. CDR3 loop: CAWSVAGSSDTQYF. CDR3 nucleotides: TGTGCCTGGAGTGTAGCAGGGAGTTCAGATACGCAGTATTTT.

The chain joins TRBV29-1 to TRBJ1-1; TRBD1 might be the D (5 bases). V dropped 0 bases and J dropped 11 bases, with 22 bases sitting between them. Germline V gene lookup returns CDR1 SQVTM and CDR2 ANQGSEA. The CDR3 sequence is 15 residues long. CDR3 sequence: CSVEDLAGGGVRAFF. For the CDR3, the DNA is TGCAGCGTTGAAGATCTTGCTGGGGGGGGAGTTCGGGCTTTCTTT.

In its sample, this clonotype was seen a few times. The CDR3: CSALDQAYIQYF. In DNA form, the CDR3 reads TGCAGCGCCCTGGACCAGGCGTACATTCAGTACTTC. The chain has TRBV29-1 and TRBJ2-4; D not certain. Germline V gives CDR1 SQVTM, CDR2 ANQGSEA. This CDR3 region has 12 residues. V was pared by 7 bases and J by 8 bases, with 15 bases between. Full variable domain (outside the CDR3, taken from reference TRBV29-1 and TRBJ2-4): SAVISQKPSRDICQRGTSLTIQCQVDSQVTMMFWYRQQPGQSLTLIATANQGSEATYESGFVIDKFPISRPNLTFSTLTVSNMSPEDSSIYLCSALDQAYIQYFGAGTRLSVL.

The V gene is TRBV29-1, the J gene TRBJ2-3, with 8 bases that match TRBD1. Germline V gene sequence: CDR1 SQVTM, CDR2 ANQGSEA. The length of the CDR3 is 14 residues. V lost 7 bases and J lost 2; bases outside the gene matches: 8. CDR3 loop: CSGSRGRFTDTQYF. The CDR3 DNA is TGCAGCGGCTCCAGGGGGCGTTTCACAGATACGCAGTATTTT.

This chain connects TRBV4-1 to TRBJ2-4, with TRBD2 identical over 7 bases. The germline V gene has CDR1 MGHRA and CDR2 YSYEKL. The CDR3 is 17 residues long. J gave up 7 bases and V 1 base, and 13 bases lay outside the gene matches. CDR3 in amino acids: CASSQADRAGTENIQYF. As DNA, the CDR3 is TGCGCCAGCAGCCAAGCAGATAGAGCGGGAACCGAGAACATTCAGTACTTC.

This clonotype was seen only a few times. The V call is TRBV6-2 or TRBV6-3, the J call TRBJ1-2, with D unresolved. Germline assignment: CDR1 MNHEY and CDR2 SVGEGT. There are 13 residues in the CDR3. The V gene lost 6 bases and the J gene lost 4 bases, with 12 bases spanning the gap. CDR3 sequence reads: CASSIDGSYGYTF. CDR3 in DNA: TGTGCCAGCAGCATCGACGGCTCCTATGGCTACACCTTC.

The chain joins TRBV7-2 to TRBJ2-5; 11 bases fit TRBD1. The CDR3 has 17 residues. The germline CDR1 and CDR2 sequences are SGHTA and FQGNSA. Germline trimming cut 4 bases from V and 0 bases from J; bases unmatched to any gene: 7. CDR3: CASSSGTGGKYQETQYF. As DNA, the CDR3 is TGTGCCAGCAGCTCCGGGACAGGGGGAAAATACCAAGAGACCCAGTACTTC.

The rearrangement uses TRBV7-9 and TRBJ1-5, with 9 bases matching TRBD1. Per germline, CDR1 SEHNR and CDR2 FQNEAQ (reference sequence). Unmatched junction bases numbered 6, after V lost 6 bases and J lost 6 bases. The CDR3 extends over 14 amino acids. The CDR3 DNA reads as TGTGCCAGCAGTCTTCCGACAGGGGGTCAGCCCCAGCATTTT. Its translation: CASSLPTGGQPQHF.

This clonotype came up a few times. The rearrangement joins TRBV20-1 to TRBJ2-7, with 9 bases fitting TRBD1. With V trimmed by 0 bases and J by 1 base, 4 bases remained unmatched. CDR3 size: 15 residues. In germline, CDR1 is DFQATT, CDR2 SNEGSKA (reference sequence). CDR3 loop: CSARDRTGVSYEQYF. The CDR3 nucleotides read TGCAGTGCTAGAGATCGGACAGGGGTGTCCTACGAGCAGTACTTC.

V and J are TRBV27 and TRBJ2-3; no clear D. The CDR3 runs 14 residues. The V gene's germline CDR1 is MNHEY and CDR2 SMNVEV (reference sequence). Deletions cut 2 bases from V and 2 bases from J, with 8 bases between. Here the CDR3 DNA reads TGTGCCAGCAGTTTAATTCGGCCCACAGATACGCAGTATTTT. Translating it yields CASSLIRPTDTQYF.

The CDR3, as DNA: TGCAGTGCTAGATCGACGGGGACAGGGGATGAAAAACTGTTTTTT. Protein product: CSARSTGTGDEKLFF. The chain has TRBV20-1 and TRBJ1-4, with 10 bases fitting TRBD1. The germline gives CDR1 DFQATT, CDR2 SNEGSKA (reference sequence). Trimming cost V 2 bases and J 6 bases; bases outside gene matches: 6. The CDR3 has 15 residues.

This clonotype was observed a few times. J is TRBJ1-2 and V is TRBV15; 7 bases agree with TRBD1. The CDR3 spans 14 residues. V lost 3 bases and J lost 2; bases outside the gene matches: 3. Germline loops: CDR1 LNHNV, CDR2 YYDKDF (reference sequence). This CDR3 reads CATSSQTGNYGYTF. DNA of the CDR3: TGTGCCACCAGCAGCCAGACAGGGAACTATGGCTACACCTTC.

The CDR3, as DNA: TGTGCCAGCAGTTCGGGACAGGGTGATCAGCCCCAGCATTTT. This translates into CASSSGQGDQPQHF. This chain uses TRBV12-3 or TRBV12-4 with TRBJ1-5, with 9 bases that match TRBD1. The CDR3 sequence is 14 residues long. The V gene end was trimmed by 4 bases and the J gene end by 5 bases; junction bases not matched to a gene: 3.

The rearrangement links TRBV10-3 to TRBJ2-5; 10 nucleotides line up with TRBD1. The V segment lost 6 bases and the J segment 11 bases; nucleotides outside the gene matches: 18. The germline CDR1 and CDR2 sequences are ENHRY and SYGVKD. CDR3 length: 16 amino acids. The CDR3 bases are TGTGCCATCAGCCTTTCCGGGACAGGGGTAAGCAATGAGCAGTACTTC. Protein product: CAISLSGTGVSNEQYF.

In regard to this clonotype: One junction end does not reproduce the germline sequence, and a read error may be involved. The rearrangement uses TRBV20-1 and TRBJ1-2, with D possibly matching TRBD1 (5 bases). CDR1 DFQATT and CDR2 SNEGSKA come from the germline V gene (reference sequence). The CDR3 totals 12 residues. For the CDR3, the DNA is TGCAGGGCTAGCCAGGGATCCTATGGCTACACCTTC. Amino acid sequence: CRASQGSYGYTF.

The gene calls are TRBV6-2 or TRBV6-3 and TRBJ1-2, with D perhaps TRBD1 (5 bases). The V end lost 5 bases, the J end lost 2 bases, and 12 bases lay between the germline ends. The CDR3 sequence is 14 residues long. CDR1 MNHEY and CDR2 SVGEGT come from the germline V gene. CDR3 sequence: CASSRHSGNYGYTF. CDR3 DNA: TGTGCCAGCAGTCGGCACTCAGGGAACTATGGCTACACCTTC.

The rearrangement uses TRBV2 and TRBJ1-2, with TRBD1 matching 9 bases. After removal of 3 bases from V and 5 bases from J, the junction contained 4 bases not matched to a gene. This CDR3 spans 14 amino acids. Germline assignment: CDR1 SNHLY and CDR2 FYNNEI. The CDR3 protein is CASSESGQGYGYTF. The CDR3 nucleotides read TGTGCCAGCAGTGAGTCCGGACAGGGGTATGGCTACACCTTC.

This chain connects TRBV10-3 to TRBJ2-3; 9 bases agree with TRBD1. The CDR3 extends over 15 amino acids. Germline V lookup: CDR1 ENHRY, CDR2 SYGVKD. The V and J ends lost 7 bases and 1 base, in that order; junction bases with no gene match: 6. CDR3: CAINNRDRGTDTQYF. The CDR3 nucleotides read TGTGCCATCAACAACCGGGACAGGGGCACAGATACGCAGTATTTT.